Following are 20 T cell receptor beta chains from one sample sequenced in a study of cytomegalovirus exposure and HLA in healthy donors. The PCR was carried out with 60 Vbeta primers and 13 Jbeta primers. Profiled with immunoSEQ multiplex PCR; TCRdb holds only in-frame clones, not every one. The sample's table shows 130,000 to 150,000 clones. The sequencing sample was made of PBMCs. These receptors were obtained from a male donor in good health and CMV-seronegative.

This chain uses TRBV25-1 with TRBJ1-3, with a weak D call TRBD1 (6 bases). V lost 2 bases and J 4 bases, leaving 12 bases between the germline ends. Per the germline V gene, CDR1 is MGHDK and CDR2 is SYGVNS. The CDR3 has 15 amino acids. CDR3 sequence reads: CASSEPRGGGNTIYF. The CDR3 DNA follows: TGTGCCAGCAGTGAACCCAGGGGAGGGGGAAACACCATATATTTT.

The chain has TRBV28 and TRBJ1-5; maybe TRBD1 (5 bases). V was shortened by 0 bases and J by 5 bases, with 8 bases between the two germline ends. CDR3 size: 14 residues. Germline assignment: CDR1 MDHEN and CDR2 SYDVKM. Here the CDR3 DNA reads TGTGCCAGCAGTTTATGGGGGCCTGATCAGCCCCAGCATTTT. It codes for CASSLWGPDQPQHF.

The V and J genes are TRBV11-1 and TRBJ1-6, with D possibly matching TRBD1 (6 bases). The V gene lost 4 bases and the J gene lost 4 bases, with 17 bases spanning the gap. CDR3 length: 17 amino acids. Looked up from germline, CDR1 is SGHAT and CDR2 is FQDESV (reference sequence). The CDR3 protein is CASSYADRSGYNSPLHF. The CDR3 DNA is TGTGCCAGCAGCTACGCCGACAGGTCGGGTTATAATTCACCCCTCCACTTT. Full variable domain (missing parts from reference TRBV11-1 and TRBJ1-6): EAEVAQSPRYKITEKSQAVAFWCDPISGHATLYWYRQILGQGPELLVQFQDESVVDDSQLPKDRFSAERLKGVDSTLKIQPAELGDSAMYLCASSYADRSGYNSPLHFGNGTRLTVT.

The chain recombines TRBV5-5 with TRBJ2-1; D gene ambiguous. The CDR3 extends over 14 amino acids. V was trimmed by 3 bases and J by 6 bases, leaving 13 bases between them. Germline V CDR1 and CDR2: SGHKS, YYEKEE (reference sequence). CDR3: CASSSTGGSNEQFF. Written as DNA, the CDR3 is TGTGCCAGCAGCTCGACGGGTGGTAGCAATGAGCAGTTCTTC.

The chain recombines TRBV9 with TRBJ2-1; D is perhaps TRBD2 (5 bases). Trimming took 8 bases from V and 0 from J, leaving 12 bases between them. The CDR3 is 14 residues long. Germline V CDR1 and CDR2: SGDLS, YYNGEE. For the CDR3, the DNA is TGTGCCAGTGGCGGGTTTAGCTCCTACAATGAGCAGTTCTTC. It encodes CASGGFSSYNEQFF.

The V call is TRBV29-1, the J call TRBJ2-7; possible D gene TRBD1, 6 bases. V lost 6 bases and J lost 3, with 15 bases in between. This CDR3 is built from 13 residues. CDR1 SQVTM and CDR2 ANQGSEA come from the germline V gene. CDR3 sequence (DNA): TGCAGCGTGGAACAGGGTCTCGACTACGAGCAGTACTTC. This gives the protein CSVEQGLDYEQYF.

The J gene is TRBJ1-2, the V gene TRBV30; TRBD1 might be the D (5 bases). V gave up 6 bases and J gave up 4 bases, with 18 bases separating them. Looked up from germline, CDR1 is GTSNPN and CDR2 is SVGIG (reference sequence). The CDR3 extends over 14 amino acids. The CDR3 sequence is CACSSGGALYGYTF. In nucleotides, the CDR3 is TGTGCCTGCTCCTCGGGAGGGGCCCTCTATGGCTACACCTTC. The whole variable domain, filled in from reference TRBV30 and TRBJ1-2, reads SQTIHQWPATLVQPVGSPLSLECTVEGTSNPNLYWYRQAAGRGLQLLFYSVGIGQISSEVPQNLSASRPQDRQFILSSKKLLLSDSGFYLCACSSGGALYGYTFGSGTRLTVV.

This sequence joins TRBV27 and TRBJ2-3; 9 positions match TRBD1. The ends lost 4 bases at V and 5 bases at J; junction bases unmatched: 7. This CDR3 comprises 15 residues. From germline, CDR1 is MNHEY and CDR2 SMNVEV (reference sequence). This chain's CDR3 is CASSSPDRGIDTQYF. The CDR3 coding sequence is TGTGCCAGCAGTTCACCGGACAGGGGAATAGATACGCAGTATTTT.

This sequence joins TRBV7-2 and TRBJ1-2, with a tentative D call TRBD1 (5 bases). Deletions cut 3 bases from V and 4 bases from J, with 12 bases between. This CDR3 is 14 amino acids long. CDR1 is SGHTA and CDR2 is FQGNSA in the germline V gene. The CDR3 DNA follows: TGTGCCAGCAGCTTTAATACAGGCGGCTATGGCTACACCTTC. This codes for CASSFNTGGYGYTF.

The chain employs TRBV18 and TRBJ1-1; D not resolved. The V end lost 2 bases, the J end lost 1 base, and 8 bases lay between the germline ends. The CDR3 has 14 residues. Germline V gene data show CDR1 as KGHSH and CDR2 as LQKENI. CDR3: CASSPYEGNTEAFF. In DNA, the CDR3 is TGTGCCAGCTCACCATACGAGGGGAACACTGAAGCTTTCTTT. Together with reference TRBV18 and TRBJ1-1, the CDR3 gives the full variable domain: NAGVMQNPRHLVRRRGQEARLRCSPMKGHSHVYWYRQLPEEGLKFMVYLQKENIIDESGMPKERFSAEFPKEGPSILRIQQVVRGDSAAYFCASSPYEGNTEAFFGQGTRLTVV.

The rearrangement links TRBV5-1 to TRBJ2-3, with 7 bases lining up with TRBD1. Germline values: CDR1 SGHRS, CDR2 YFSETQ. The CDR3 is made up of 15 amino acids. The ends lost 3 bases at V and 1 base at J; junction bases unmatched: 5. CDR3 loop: CASSYTGAGTDTQYF. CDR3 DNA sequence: TGCGCCAGCAGCTACACAGGGGCCGGCACAGATACGCAGTATTTT.

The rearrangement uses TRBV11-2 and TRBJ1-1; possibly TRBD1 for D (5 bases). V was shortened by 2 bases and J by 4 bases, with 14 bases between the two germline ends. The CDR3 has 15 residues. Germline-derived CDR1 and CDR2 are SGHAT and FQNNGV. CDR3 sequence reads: CASSLQGGYGTEAFF. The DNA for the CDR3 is TGTGCCAGCAGCTTACAGGGAGGTTATGGCACTGAAGCTTTCTTT. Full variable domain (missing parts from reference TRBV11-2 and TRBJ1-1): EAGVAQSPRYKIIEKRQSVAFWCNPISGHATLYWYQQILGQGPKLLIQFQNNGVVDDSQLPKDRFSAERLKGVDSTLKIQPAKLEDSAVYLCASSLQGGYGTEAFFGQGTRLTVV.

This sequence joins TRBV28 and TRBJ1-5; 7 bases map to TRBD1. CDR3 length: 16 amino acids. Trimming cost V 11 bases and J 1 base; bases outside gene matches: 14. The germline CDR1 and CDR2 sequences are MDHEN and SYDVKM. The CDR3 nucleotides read TGTGCCGGCTCACCTCACAGGGGTGGGAGCAATCAGCCCCAGCATTTT. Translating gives CAGSPHRGGSNQPQHF.

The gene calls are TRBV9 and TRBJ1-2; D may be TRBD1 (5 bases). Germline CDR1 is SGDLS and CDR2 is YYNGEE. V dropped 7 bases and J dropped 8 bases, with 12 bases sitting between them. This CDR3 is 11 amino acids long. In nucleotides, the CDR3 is TGTGCCAGCGGGCTTTACAGGGGCTACACCTTC. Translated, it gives CASGLYRGYTF.

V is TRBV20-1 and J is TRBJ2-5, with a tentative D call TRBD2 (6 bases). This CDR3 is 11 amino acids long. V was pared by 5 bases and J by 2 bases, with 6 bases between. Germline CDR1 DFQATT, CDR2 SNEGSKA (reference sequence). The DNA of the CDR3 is TGCAGTGCTCGGGAGCAAGAGACCCAGTACTTC. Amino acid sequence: CSAREQETQYF.

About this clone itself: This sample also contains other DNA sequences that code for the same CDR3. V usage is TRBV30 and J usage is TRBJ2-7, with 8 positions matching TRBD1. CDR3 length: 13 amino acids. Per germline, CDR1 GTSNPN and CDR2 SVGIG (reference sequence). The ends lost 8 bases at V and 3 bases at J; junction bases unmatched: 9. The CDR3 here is CAGQTGEFYEQYF. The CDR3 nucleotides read TGTGCCGGTCAGACAGGGGAATTCTACGAGCAGTACTTC.

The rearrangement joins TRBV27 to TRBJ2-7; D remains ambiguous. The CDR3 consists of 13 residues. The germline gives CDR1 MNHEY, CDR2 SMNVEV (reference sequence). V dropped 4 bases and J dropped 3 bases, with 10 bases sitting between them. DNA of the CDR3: TGTGCCAGCAGTTCTAACCCCGTCTACGAGCAGTACTTC. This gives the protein CASSSNPVYEQYF.

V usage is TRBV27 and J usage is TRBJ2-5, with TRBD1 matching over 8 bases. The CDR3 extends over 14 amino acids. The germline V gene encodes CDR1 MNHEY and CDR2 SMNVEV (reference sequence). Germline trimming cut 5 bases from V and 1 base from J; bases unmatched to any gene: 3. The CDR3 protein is CASSIGQGQETQYF. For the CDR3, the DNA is TGTGCCAGCAGTATAGGACAGGGCCAAGAGACCCAGTACTTC.

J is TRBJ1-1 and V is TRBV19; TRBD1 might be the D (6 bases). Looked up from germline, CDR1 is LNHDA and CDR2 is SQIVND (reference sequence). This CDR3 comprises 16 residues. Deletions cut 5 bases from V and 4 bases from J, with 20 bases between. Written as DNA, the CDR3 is TGTGCCAGTAGTCTGAAGGGGGGGCAGAGGGGCACTGAAGCTTTCTTT. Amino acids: CASSLKGGQRGTEAFF.

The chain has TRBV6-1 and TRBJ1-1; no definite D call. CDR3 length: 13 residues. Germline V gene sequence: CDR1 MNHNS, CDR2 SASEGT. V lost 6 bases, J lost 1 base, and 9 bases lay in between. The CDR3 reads CASRLAANTEAFF. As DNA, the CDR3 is TGTGCCAGCAGACTCGCGGCGAACACTGAAGCTTTCTTT.